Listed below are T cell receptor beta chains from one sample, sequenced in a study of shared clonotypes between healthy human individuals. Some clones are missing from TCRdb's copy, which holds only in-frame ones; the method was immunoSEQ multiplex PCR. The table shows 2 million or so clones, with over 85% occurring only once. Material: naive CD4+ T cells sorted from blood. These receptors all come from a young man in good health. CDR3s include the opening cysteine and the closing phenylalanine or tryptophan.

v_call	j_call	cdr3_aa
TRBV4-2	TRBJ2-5	CASSQSGGNEETQYF
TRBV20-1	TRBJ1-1	CSAKLTEAFF
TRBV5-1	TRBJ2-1	CASSPTSGHINEQFF
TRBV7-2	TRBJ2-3	CASSPTRSSAQYF
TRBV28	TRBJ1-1	CASRDDRVLMNTEAFF
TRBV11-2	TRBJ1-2	CASSFQGTNGYTF
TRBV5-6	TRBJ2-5	CASSFVRETQYF
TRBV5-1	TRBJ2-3	CASSLEGLAADTQYF
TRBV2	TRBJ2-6	CASSDSRDTTSGANVLTF
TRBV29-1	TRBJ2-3	CSVTSGTGISSTDTQYF
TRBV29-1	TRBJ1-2	CSVEGGRGGYTF
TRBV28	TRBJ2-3	CASRRGDRGRDTQYF
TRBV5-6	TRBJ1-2	CASRYDSANYGYTF
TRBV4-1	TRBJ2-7	CASSQVWLAGGRSYEQYF
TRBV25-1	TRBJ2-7	CASSEGVSYEQYF
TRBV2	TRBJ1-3	CASSEDPGLTGNTIYF